The 26 T cell receptor beta chains listed next were all sequenced from one sample in a study of blood T cell repertoires in COVID-19. Generated by immunoSEQ multiplex PCR, the TCRdb table keeps only in-frame clones and is missing some. Seen here are about 180,000 clones, roughly 85% observed once, and the top ten hold more than 8.5%. Specimen: PBMCs or T cells enriched from blood (not recorded which). The receptors were sampled from a woman aged 18-29 years who had recovered from COVID-19.

The chain employs TRBV29-1 and TRBJ1-1, with D possibly TRBD1 on 6 matching bases. With 0 bases removed from V and 3 bases from J, the gap between germline ends came to 14 bases. From germline, CDR1 is SQVTM and CDR2 ANQGSEA. The CDR3 is 15 amino acids. DNA for the CDR3: TGCAGCGTTGAAGATGGGGGCGCGAGACACACTGAAGCTTTCTTT. As protein: CSVEDGGARHTEAFF.

The chain carries TRBV10-3 and TRBJ2-1, with 13 nucleotides matching TRBD2. Germline values: CDR1 ENHRY, CDR2 SYGVKD. CDR3 length: 16 amino acids. J gave up 6 bases and V 5 bases, and 7 bases lay outside the gene matches. CDR3 in amino acids: CAISSLAGGGPNEQFF. The CDR3 nucleotides are TGTGCCATCAGTTCACTAGCGGGAGGGGGCCCCAATGAGCAGTTCTTC.

The chain has TRBV12-5 and TRBJ2-1; D is perhaps TRBD2 (6 bases). Germline CDR1 LGHNT, CDR2 FRNRAP. V was trimmed by 0 bases and J by 7 bases, leaving 13 bases between them. The CDR3 spans 15 residues. This CDR3 reads CASGLVPGVGNEQFF. CDR3 coding DNA: TGTGCTAGTGGTTTGGTCCCGGGGGTGGGTAATGAGCAGTTCTTC.

Remarks on this clone: One end of the junction varies from germline; a read error may be responsible. This chain joins TRBV2 and TRBJ2-1, with 7 nucleotides matching TRBD2. The germline V gene has CDR1 SNHLY and CDR2 FYNNEI. This CDR3 is 14 amino acids long. In nucleotides, the CDR3 is TGTGCCAGCAGTGAAGCGCACTATACTAGCGCCGCGATCTTC. It encodes CASSEAHYTSAAIF.

The chain carries TRBV3-1 (or the pseudogene TRBV3-2) and TRBJ1-1, with TRBD1 as a possible D gene (5 bases). V shed 4 bases and J shed 1 base, with 7 bases lying between them. The germline V gene encodes CDR1 LGHDT and CDR2 YNNKEL (reference sequence). CDR3 length: 13 residues. The CDR3, as DNA: TGTGCCAGCAGCCGCGGACAGAACACTGAAGCTTTCTTT. It codes for CASSRGQNTEAFF.

V usage is TRBV28 and J usage is TRBJ1-2; 8 bases line up with TRBD1. The V gene end was trimmed by 3 bases and the J gene end by 3 bases; junction bases not matched to a gene: 6. Germline-derived CDR1 and CDR2 are MDHEN and SYDVKM. CDR3 size: 15 residues. DNA for the CDR3: TGTGCCAGCAGTTTTGCACCGGGACAGGACTATGGCTACACCTTC. This translates into CASSFAPGQDYGYTF.

The J gene is TRBJ2-2, the V gene TRBV19; the match to TRBD2 covers 14 bases. The CDR3 is made up of 19 amino acids. V trimming: 5 bases; J trimming: 0 bases; junction bases outside the gene matches: 8. CDR1 is LNHDA and CDR2 is SQIVND in the germline V gene (reference sequence). The CDR3 DNA sequence: TGTGCCAGTAGTCCGACTAGCGGGGGGGCCTATCCGAACACCGGGGAGCTGTTTTTT. It encodes CASSPTSGGAYPNTGELFF.

About this clone: The germline gene is not matched at one end of the junction; a read error may be the cause. The chain carries TRBV2 and TRBJ2-1, with D perhaps matching TRBD2 (6 bases). CDR1 is SNHLY and CDR2 is FYNNEI in the germline V gene. This CDR3 comprises 13 residues. CDR3 protein: CASSGDSNNEQFF. DNA for the CDR3: TGTGCCAGCAGTGGGGACTCCAACAATGAGCAGTTCTTC.

The chain uses TRBV5-1 and TRBJ2-1, with D possibly TRBD2 on 5 matching bases. V was pared by 4 bases and J by 0 bases, with 11 bases between. Germline-derived CDR1 and CDR2 are SGHRS and YFSETQ. The CDR3 totals 15 residues. Written as DNA, the CDR3 is TGCGCCAGCAGCCCCGGGGTTAGCTCCTACAATGAGCAGTTCTTC. This codes for CASSPGVSSYNEQFF.

This clone has just a few counts. V gene TRBV18 combines with J gene TRBJ1-2, with D perhaps TRBD1 (5 bases). CDR1 and CDR2 from the germline V gene are KGHSH and LQKENI. Deletions cut 6 bases from V and 1 base from J, with 12 bases between. The CDR3 runs 14 residues. The CDR3 here is CASSDDSFNYGYTF. CDR3 coding DNA: TGTGCCAGCTCTGACGACAGCTTTAACTATGGCTACACCTTC.

The chain uses TRBV19 and TRBJ2-5, with D perhaps matching TRBD1 (6 bases). The germline gives CDR1 LNHDA, CDR2 SQIVND (reference sequence). V shed 3 bases and J shed 1 base, with 9 bases lying between them. The CDR3 covers 14 residues. The CDR3 protein is CASSITGRQETQYF. The CDR3 DNA is TGTGCCAGTAGTATTACAGGGCGCCAAGAGACCCAGTACTTC. Together with reference TRBV19 and TRBJ2-5, the CDR3 gives the full variable domain: DGGITQSPKYLFRKEGQNVTLSCEQNLNHDAMYWYRQDPGQGLRLIYYSQIVNDFQKGDIAEGYSVSREKKESFPLTVTSAQKNPTAFYLCASSITGRQETQYFGPGTRLLVL.

J is TRBJ1-3 and V is TRBV29-1, with 9 bases identical to TRBD1. The V gene's germline CDR1 is SQVTM and CDR2 ANQGSEA. The CDR3 loop spans 16 amino acids. With 7 bases clipped from V and 4 bases from J, the junction kept 14 bases outside the gene matches. Written as DNA, the CDR3 is TGCAGCGCCCGGGACAGGGCCGACGGTCCAGGAAACACCATATATTTT. It is translated as CSARDRADGPGNTIYF.

This clone has just a few counts. This sample also contains other DNA sequences that code for the same CDR3. The chain carries TRBV11-2 and TRBJ1-1, with D unclear. Trimming pared 0 bases from V and 4 bases from J, leaving 6 bases between. This CDR3 has 13 amino acids. Germline V CDR1 and CDR2: SGHAT, FQNNGV. The CDR3 region is CASSLETGTEAFF. CDR3 DNA: TGTGCCAGCAGCTTAGAAACGGGCACTGAAGCTTTCTTT.

CDR3 coding DNA: TGTGCCAGTAGTACGTACAATGAGCAGTTCTTC. It yields the protein CASSTYNEQFF. This chain connects TRBV19 to TRBJ2-1; D call uncertain. Trimming removed 4 bases at V and 4 bases at J, with 2 bases between. The germline V gene has CDR1 LNHDA and CDR2 SQIVND (reference sequence). This CDR3 is built from 11 residues.

This clone appeared a few times. The V and J genes are TRBV15 and TRBJ1-2, with D tentatively TRBD1 (6 bases). Between the trimmed V and J ends, which lost 0 bases and 4 bases, there was a span of 21 bases. The CDR3 has 18 amino acids. Germline V lookup: CDR1 LNHNV, CDR2 YYDKDF (reference sequence). CDR3 nucleotide sequence: TGTGCCACCAGCAGAGATAGGGCAGGGGCGTCCCGAATCTATGGCTACACCTTC. Amino acid sequence: CATSRDRAGASRIYGYTF.

V usage is TRBV7-2 and J usage is TRBJ1-5, with TRBD1 as a possible D gene (6 bases). CDR1 and CDR2 from the germline V gene are SGHTA and FQGNSA. The CDR3 loop spans 16 amino acids. Trimming took off 0 bases at V and 3 bases at J, with 12 bases between the two ends. CDR3 sequence (DNA): TGTGCCAGCAGCTTAGCGCACGGGGGGCTCAATCAGCCCCAGCATTTT. It yields the protein CASSLAHGGLNQPQHF.

V is TRBV4-3 and J is TRBJ2-3; 12 positions match TRBD2. This CDR3 comprises 18 residues. The germline gives CDR1 LGHNA, CDR2 YSLEER. Trimming took 6 bases from V and 6 from J; bases not matched to a gene: 16. As DNA, the CDR3 is TGCGCCAGCAGTCTAGCGGGGGGGCCGTACTCGGGGGCGGATACGCAGTATTTT. Translation: CASSLAGGPYSGADTQYF.

The chain has TRBV7-6 and TRBJ1-2, with TRBD1 matching over 10 bases. The ends lost 1 base at V and 4 bases at J; junction bases unmatched: 12. The CDR3 spans 18 residues. Germline CDR1 is SGHVS and CDR2 is FNYEAQ. CDR3 region: CASSLGPGQGRSGYGYTF. CDR3 DNA: TGTGCCAGCAGCTTAGGGCCGGGACAGGGGCGTTCAGGCTATGGCTACACCTTC.

This chain links TRBV9 with TRBJ2-1; possible D gene TRBD1, 5 bases. CDR3 length: 13 amino acids. Germline CDR1 SGDLS, CDR2 YYNGEE. The germline V and J ends were trimmed by 2 bases and 10 bases, with 13 bases remaining between them. The CDR3 coding sequence is TGTGCCAGCAGCGTGGCTGGGGCGGCGGAGCAGTTCTTC. Translation: CASSVAGAAEQFF.

This chain joins TRBV18 and TRBJ1-4; no reliable D call. The CDR3 is 14 amino acids. Germline CDR1 reads KGHSH; CDR2 reads LQKENI. Trimming left V 6 bases short and J 3 bases short, with 11 bases between. The CDR3 sequence: CASSSGQSNEKLFF. CDR3 nucleotides: TGTGCCAGCTCCAGCGGGCAGTCTAATGAAAAACTGTTTTTT.

The chain employs TRBV28 and TRBJ2-2; 12 bases match TRBD2. Per the germline V gene, CDR1 is MDHEN and CDR2 is SYDVKM. The CDR3 contains 18 residues. Trimming at V came to 6 bases and at J to 2 bases, leaving 10 bases not matched to a gene. Here the CDR3 reads CASREAGLAGSNTGELFF. The CDR3 DNA is TGTGCCAGCAGAGAGGCGGGACTAGCGGGTAGTAACACCGGGGAGCTGTTTTTT. Drawing the rest from reference TRBV28 and TRBJ2-2, the complete variable domain is DVKVTQSSRYLVKRTGEKVFLECVQDMDHENMFWYRQDPGLGLRLIYFSYDVKMKEKGDIPEGYSVSREKKERFSLILESASTNQTSMYLCASREAGLAGSNTGELFFGEGSRLTVL.

V and J are TRBV4-1 and TRBJ1-4; D perhaps matches TRBD1 (5 bases). With 0 bases removed from V and 3 bases from J, the gap between germline ends came to 8 bases. Germline lookup yields CDR1 MGHRA and CDR2 YSYEKL. The CDR3 contains 15 residues. CDR3 nucleotide sequence: TGCGCCAGCAGCCAAGAAGACAGAGCTAATGAAAAACTGTTTTTT. Encoded protein: CASSQEDRANEKLFF.

J is TRBJ2-7 and V is TRBV6-5; 9 bases map to TRBD1. CDR1 is MNHEY and CDR2 is SVGAGI in the germline V gene. This CDR3 contains 14 residues. Trimming cost V 8 bases and J 5 bases; bases outside gene matches: 10. The CDR3 DNA is TGTGCCAGCCTCAGACCGGGACAGGGACACGAGCAGTACTTC. It is translated as CASLRPGQGHEQYF.

The rearrangement joins TRBV27 to TRBJ1-1; perhaps TRBD1 as D (5 bases). The CDR3 sequence is 14 residues long. CDR1 MNHEY and CDR2 SMNVEV come from the germline V gene (reference sequence). V lost 8 bases, J lost 5 bases, and 18 bases lay in between. CDR3 sequence reads: CASRTGTLGTEAFF. DNA for the CDR3: TGTGCCAGCCGAACCGGGACTTTAGGGACTGAAGCTTTCTTT.

This clone was observed a handful of times. The chain is built from TRBV9 and TRBJ2-7, with a possible D match to TRBD2 (6 bases). V was pared by 4 bases and J by 0 bases, with 11 bases between. CDR3 length: 14 amino acids. Germline loops: CDR1 SGDLS, CDR2 YYNGEE. CDR3 nucleotides: TGTGCCAGCAGCCCGCTCGGGAGCTCCTACGAGCAGTACTTC. Encoded protein: CASSPLGSSYEQYF.

This clone appeared once. The rearrangement joins TRBV11-3 to TRBJ2-2; 7 bases align to TRBD2. V lost 1 base and J lost 1; bases outside the gene matches: 3. Germline lookup yields CDR1 SGHNT and CDR2 YENEEA. The length of the CDR3 is 16 residues. CDR3 nucleotides: TGTGCCAGCAGCTTAGGAGAGCGGGGGAACACCGGGGAGCTGTTTTTT. Translating it yields CASSLGERGNTGELFF.